This T cell receptor (beta chain) emerged from a study of blood T cell repertoires in COVID-19. As for the study in general: COVID-19 samples, acute and convalescent, were from the United States, Italy and Spain. PBMCs, B-cell-depleted T cells, or T cells provided the cDNA or gDNA that made up the material.

Sequencing used immunoSEQ multiplex PCR; TCRdb keeps in-frame clones, though not all of them. Here the sample spans about 24,000 clones, approximately 89% being singletons. The CDR3 has 14 residues. V shed 8 bases and J shed 4 bases, with 17 bases lying between them. The germline gives CDR1 SGHAT, CDR2 FQNNGV. The chain is built from TRBV11-2 and TRBJ2-5; D is possibly TRBD1 (6 bases). The source is a human donor in a cohort sampled during active COVID-19. The specimen sequenced was peripheral blood. CDR3 DNA: TGTGCCAGCCGCCCCACTGGGGGCCGAGAGACCCAGTACTTC. It yields the protein CASRPTGGRETQYF.